The rows below give T cell receptor beta chains drawn from one sample of a study of T cell responses to AZD1222 COVID-19 vaccine. The assay was immunoSEQ multiplex PCR, and TCRdb's table has in-frame clones only and misses some. The sample consists of some 80,000 clones, about nine tenths of them appearing once. Sequences were derived from peripheral blood, sampled 28 days after the second AZD1222 dose. The receptors originated from an adult who received the AZD1222 COVID-19 vaccine. The CDR3 runs from the conserved cysteine through the conserved F or W. A D gene is named only where the DNA matches it firmly. Not all rows give a size; the values are once, few, many and, for expanded clones, a class.

j_gene | d_gene | v_gene | abundance | CDR3aa | CDR3nt
TRBJ2-5 | NA | TRBV6-5 | NA | CASGHTRQETQYF | TGTGCCAGCGGACACACTAGGCAAGAGACCCAGTACTTC
TRBJ2-7 | NA | TRBV5-1 | NA | CASSLNSDYEQYF | TGCGCCAGCAGCTTGAACAGCGACTACGAGCAGTACTTC
TRBJ2-3 | NA | TRBV5-4 | once | CASSLIEGRGTDTQYF | TGTGCCAGCAGCTTGATTGAGGGCAGGGGCACAGATACGCAGTATTTT
TRBJ2-2 | NA | TRBV21-1 | NA | CASSKGQIDRRLGELFF | TGTGCCAGCAGCAAGGGTCAGATAGATCGCCGTTTAGGGGAGCTGTTTTTT
TRBJ1-1 | NA | TRBV11-2 | NA | CASSEREAFF | TGTGCCAGCAGCGAAAGAGAAGCTTTCTTT
TRBJ1-1 | TRBD1 | TRBV5-8 | few | CASSLFGTGDTEAFF | TGTGCCAGCAGCTTGTTCGGGACAGGGGACACTGAAGCTTTCTTT
TRBJ1-2 | NA | TRBV28 | NA | CASKVRSNIGYTF | TGTGCCAGTAAGGTTCGCAGTAATATTGGCTACACCTTC
TRBJ1-2 | TRBD1 | TRBV10-3 | NA | CAISWDRADYGYTF | TGTGCCATCAGCTGGGACAGGGCTGACTATGGCTACACCTTC
TRBJ2-7 | TRBD2 | TRBV7-2 | NA | CASSPSPAGPYEQYF | TGTGCCAGCAGCCCCTCCCCAGCGGGACCCTACGAGCAGTACTTC
TRBJ2-7 | NA | TRBV6-6 | NA | CASSSGRRSNSYEQYF | TGTGCCAGCAGTTCTGGCCGGAGGTCGAACTCCTACGAGCAGTACTTC
TRBJ1-2 | NA | TRBV18 | NA | CASSPPIGNYGYTF | TGTGCCAGCTCACCACCGATAGGGAACTATGGCTACACCTTC
TRBJ2-3 | NA | TRBV7-9 | NA | CASSPRRGPVGTDTQYF | TGTGCCAGCAGCCCAAGAAGAGGGCCCGTTGGCACAGATACGCAGTATTTT
TRBJ2-7 | NA | TRBV6-5 | NA | CASRGTTGQSYEQYF | TGTGCCAGCAGGGGGACGACAGGTCAATCCTACGAGCAGTACTTC
TRBJ1-3 | NA | TRBV2 | NA | CASSEEGHTIYF | TGTGCCAGCAGTGAAGAGGGTCACACCATATATTTT
TRBJ2-3 | NA | TRBV2 | NA | CASSGPLDTQYF | TGTGCCAGCAGCGGCCCCCTGGATACGCAGTATTTT
TRBJ1-1 | NA | TRBV11-2 | once | CASSKQENTEAFF | TGTGCCAGCAGTAAACAGGAGAACACTGAAGCTTTCTTT
TRBJ2-5 | TRBD2 | TRBV4-2 | NA | CASSQERSGRQETQYF | TGTGCCAGCAGCCAAGAAAGGAGCGGGAGACAGGAGACCCAGTACTTC
TRBJ1-1 | NA | TRBV5-5 | NA | CASSRTVNTEAFF | TGTGCCAGCAGCAGGACAGTGAACACTGAAGCTTTCTTT
TRBJ1-4 | TRBD1 | TRBV2 | NA | CTSRPTGGNGEKLFF | TGTACCAGCAGGCCAACAGGGGGGAATGGAGAAAAACTGTTTTTT
TRBJ1-6 | NA | TRBV5-5 | NA | CASSLGRGRNSPLHF | TGTGCCAGCAGCTTGGGCCGGGGCCGTAATTCACCCCTCCACTTT
TRBJ2-5 | NA | TRBV19 | NA | CASSIDLRGTGETQYF | TGTGCCAGTAGTATAGATCTAAGAGGGACGGGAGAGACCCAGTACTTC
TRBJ1-1 | NA | TRBV19 | NA | CASRTPDGNTEAFF | TGTGCCAGTAGGACCCCCGACGGGAACACTGAAGCTTTCTTT
TRBJ1-2 | TRBD1 | TRBV2 | NA | CASSFTTGDYGYTF | TGTGCCAGCAGTTTTACGACAGGGGACTATGGCTACACCTTC
TRBJ1-4 | NA | TRBV7-3 | NA | CASSFDGMGEKLFF | TGTGCCAGCAGCTTTGATGGAATGGGTGAAAAACTGTTTTTT
TRBJ1-2 | NA | TRBV13 | NA | CASSSRQRRLGGGYTF | TGTGCCAGCAGCTCTCGACAAAGGCGCTTGGGGGGTGGCTACACCTTC
TRBJ2-4 | TRBD1 | TRBV5-1 | once | CASRSNTGDKNIQYF | TGCGCCAGCAGGTCGAATACAGGGGACAAAAACATTCAGTACTTC
TRBJ2-7 | NA | TRBV7-2 | once | CASSLASSYEQYF | TGTGCCAGCAGCTTAGCGAGCTCCTACGAGCAGTACTTC
TRBJ1-2 | TRBD1 | TRBV5-1 | few | CASSPGTGAGYTF | TGCGCCAGCAGCCCGGGGACAGGTGCAGGCTACACCTTC
TRBJ1-1 | TRBD1 | TRBV3-1/TRBV3-2 | NA | CASSQRQGVDTEAFF | TGTGCCAGCAGCCAGAGACAGGGGGTCGACACTGAAGCTTTCTTT
TRBJ1-3 | NA | TRBV30 | NA | CAWSVLLDQGNTIYF | TGTGCCTGGAGTGTACTACTGGATCAGGGAAACACCATATATTTT
TRBJ1-1 | TRBD1 | TRBV6-5 | few | CGAGDRDTEAFF | TGTGGGGCGGGGGACAGGGACACTGAAGCTTTCTTT
TRBJ1-1 | NA | TRBV7-2 | few | CASSLVGGMNTEAFF | TGTGCCAGCAGCTTAGTGGGAGGAATGAACACTGAAGCTTTCTTT
TRBJ1-3 | NA | TRBV27 | NA | CASSLANSGNTIYF | TGTGCCAGCAGTCTGGCTAACTCTGGAAACACCATATATTTT
TRBJ2-7 | NA | TRBV10-3 | once | CAIRAPSGEYEQYF | TGTGCCATCAGGGCCCCCTCTGGAGAATACGAGCAGTACTTC
TRBJ2-7 | TRBD1 | TRBV15 | NA | CATSWTGHEQYF | TGTGCCACCAGCTGGACAGGTCACGAGCAGTACTTC
TRBJ1-2 | TRBD1 | TRBV6-5 | once | CASLQGGGYGYTF | TGTGCCAGCCTACAAGGGGGCGGCTATGGCTACACCTTC
TRBJ1-2 | NA | TRBV4-1 | NA | CASSQAGFTSRGYTF | TGCGCCAGCAGCCAAGCCGGGTTCACCTCAAGAGGCTACACCTTC
TRBJ1-2 | NA | TRBV18 | NA | CASSAQDYGYTF | TGTGCCAGCTCAGCACAGGACTATGGCTACACCTTC
TRBJ2-1 | TRBD1 | TRBV19 | NA | CASHRGGGQGAINEQFF | TGTGCCAGCCATAGAGGAGGGGGACAGGGGGCTATCAATGAGCAGTTCTTC
TRBJ1-5 | NA | TRBV30 | NA | CAWSRAENQPQHF | TGTGCCTGGAGTAGGGCGGAAAATCAGCCCCAGCATTTT
TRBJ1-4 | NA | TRBV2 | NA | CASAPGAAEKLFF | TGTGCCAGCGCACCCGGGGCTGCTGAAAAACTGTTTTTT
TRBJ2-1 | NA | TRBV20-1 | NA | CSASMQFF | TGCAGTGCTAGTATGCAGTTCTTC
TRBJ1-4 | TRBD1 | TRBV25-1 | NA | CASEPETGTGSEKLFF | TGTGCCAGCGAACCTGAGACCGGGACAGGGAGTGAAAAACTGTTTTTT
TRBJ2-5 | TRBD1 | TRBV19 | NA | CASSRDRQETQYF | TGTGCCAGTAGTAGGGACAGGCAAGAGACCCAGTACTTC
TRBJ2-3 | NA | TRBV5-1 | NA | CASGLTDTQYF | TGCGCCAGCGGACTGACAGATACGCAGTATTTT
TRBJ2-5 | NA | TRBV11-3 | NA | CASSLARPGKETQYF | TGTGCCAGCAGCTTAGCACGGCCGGGTAAAGAGACCCAGTACTTC
TRBJ1-4 | NA | TRBV9 | once | CASSLRAGADNEKLFF | TGTGCCAGCAGCCTCCGGGCCGGGGCGGATAATGAAAAACTGTTTTTT
TRBJ2-5 | TRBD1 | TRBV7-3 | once | CASSPGTGDSRETQYF | TGTGCCAGCAGCCCGGGGACAGGGGATAGTAGGGAGACCCAGTACTTC
TRBJ2-7 | TRBD1 | TRBV18 | NA | CASSPRDRSSYEQYF | TGTGCCAGCTCACCCCGGGACAGGAGCTCCTACGAGCAGTACTTC
TRBJ1-1 | TRBD1 | TRBV5-1 | NA | CASSFWDRTNEAFF | TGCGCCAGCAGCTTTTGGGACAGGACGAATGAAGCTTTCTTT
TRBJ2-3 | NA | TRBV11-2 | NA | CASSLVQGLGAQYF | TGTGCCAGCAGCTTAGTTCAGGGATTAGGGGCGCAGTATTTT
TRBJ1-1 | NA | TRBV3-1/TRBV3-2 | NA | CATRGWNTEAFF | TGTGCTACGCGGGGATGGAACACTGAAGCTTTCTTT
TRBJ2-3 | TRBD1 | TRBV7-3 | NA | CASSSDRADTQYF | TGTGCCAGCAGCTCCGACAGGGCAGATACGCAGTATTTT
TRBJ1-1 | TRBD1 | TRBV7-2 | once | CASSLVTGGWTEAFF | TGTGCCAGCAGCTTGGTAACAGGGGGATGGACTGAAGCTTTCTTT
TRBJ2-7 | NA | TRBV30 | NA | CAWSAIEIEQYF | TGTGCCTGGAGTGCAATCGAGATAGAGCAGTACTTC
TRBJ1-1 | NA | TRBV7-2 | NA | CASSADRDFSVEAFF | TGTGCCAGCAGCGCCGACAGAGACTTCTCCGTTGAAGCTTTCTTT
TRBJ2-1 | TRBD1 | TRBV10-3 | NA | CAIADRVDNEQFF | TGTGCCATCGCCGACAGGGTGGACAATGAGCAGTTCTTC
TRBJ2-1 | NA | TRBV4-2 | NA | CASKGDASAGEQFF | TGTGCCAGCAAGGGGGACGCGAGTGCAGGGGAGCAGTTCTTC